This note documents a single T cell receptor (beta chain) sequence. This same CDR3 is encoded by further DNA sequences in the sample. Following extraction, RNA underwent reverse transcription to cDNA, which served as the sequencing template. Clones were sequenced by immunoSEQ multiplex PCR, and TCRdb holds only the in-frame ones, with some missing. The sample lists about 220,000 clones, under 75% occurring once. These data come from a study of CD8+ T cells in alopecia areata. The germline gives CDR1 SGHRS, CDR2 YFSETQ. V was trimmed by 0 bases and J by 6 bases, leaving 7 bases between them. The CDR3 has 14 residues. Treatment here: oral pan-JAK inhibitor, 5-10 mg twice daily.

This chain joins TRBV5-1 and TRBJ1-6; TRBD1 is a possible D gene (5 bases). Material: CD4+ T cells sorted from blood, obtained at week 4, from a patient treated with tofacitinib. The source is a human donor with alopecia areata. CDR3 sequence reads: CASSLGQGNSPLHF. CDR3 nucleotides: TGCGCCAGCAGCTTGGGTCAGGGTAATTCACCCCTCCACTTT.